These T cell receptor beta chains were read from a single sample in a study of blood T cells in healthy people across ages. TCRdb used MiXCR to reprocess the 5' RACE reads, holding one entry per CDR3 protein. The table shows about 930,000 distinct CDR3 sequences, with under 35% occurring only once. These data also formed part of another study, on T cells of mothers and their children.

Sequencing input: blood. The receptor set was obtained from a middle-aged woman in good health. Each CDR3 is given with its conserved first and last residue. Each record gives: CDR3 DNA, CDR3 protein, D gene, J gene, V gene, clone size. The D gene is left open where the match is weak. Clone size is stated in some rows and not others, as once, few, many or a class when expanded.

CDR3 DNA: TGTGCCAGCAGTGAACTGGGGGACAGGGGCGGCGGAGAGACCCAGTACTTC
CDR3 protein: CASSELGDRGGGETQYF
D gene: TRBD1
J gene: TRBJ2-5
V gene: TRBV6-1
clone size: .

CDR3 DNA: TGCAGTGCTAGTAGCGGGGGGGTAGGGGAGACCCAGTACTTC
CDR3 protein: CSASSGGVGETQYF
D gene: TRBD2
J gene: TRBJ2-5
V gene: TRBV20-1
clone size: few

CDR3 DNA: TGCGCCAGCAGCTTCTCCGGGTCCGGGACAGGGAGATTCTATGGCTACACCTTC
CDR3 protein: CASSFSGSGTGRFYGYTF
D gene: TRBD1
J gene: TRBJ1-2
V gene: TRBV5-1
clone size: .

CDR3 DNA: TGCGCCAGCAGCGTGTTGAGTAGCGGGGGCTATGAGCAGTTCTTC
CDR3 protein: CASSVLSSGGYEQFF
D gene: TRBD2
J gene: TRBJ2-1
V gene: TRBV5-1
clone size: few

CDR3 DNA: TGCAGCGTTGTAGGTAAAGGGGGCACAGATACGCAGTATTTT
CDR3 protein: CSVVGKGGTDTQYF
D gene: .
J gene: TRBJ2-3
V gene: TRBV29-1
clone size: .

CDR3 DNA: TGTGCCAGCAGTTTCGAGGGGGCAAGAGATGGCTACACCTTC
CDR3 protein: CASSFEGARDGYTF
D gene: TRBD1
J gene: TRBJ1-2
V gene: TRBV12-3/TRBV12-4
clone size: few

CDR3 DNA: TGCGCCAGCAGCTTGGACGGTCATAATTCACCCCTCCACTTT
CDR3 protein: CASSLDGHNSPLHF
D gene: .
J gene: TRBJ1-6
V gene: TRBV5-1
clone size: .

CDR3 DNA: TGTGCCAGCAGCTTTGGTAGCGGGGACTACAATGAGCAGTTCTTC
CDR3 protein: CASSFGSGDYNEQFF
D gene: TRBD2
J gene: TRBJ2-1
V gene: TRBV7-9
clone size: few

CDR3 DNA: TGTGCCAGCAGCTTAGGCGACGCAGGGGGCGACTATGGCTACACCTTC
CDR3 protein: CASSLGDAGGDYGYTF
D gene: TRBD1
J gene: TRBJ1-2
V gene: TRBV13
clone size: once

CDR3 DNA: TGTGCCACCAGCAGAGATAGGCGCACCGGGGAGCTGTTTTTT
CDR3 protein: CATSRDRRTGELFF
D gene: .
J gene: TRBJ2-2
V gene: TRBV15
clone size: many

CDR3 DNA: TGTGCCAGCAGGGGAGCTTGGGGGGCCAACGTCCTGACTTTC
CDR3 protein: CASRGAWGANVLTF
D gene: .
J gene: TRBJ2-6
V gene: TRBV3-1
clone size: .

CDR3 DNA: TGTGCCATCAGTGTTCAGGGGGCAAATGAGCAGTTCTTC
CDR3 protein: CAISVQGANEQFF
D gene: TRBD1
J gene: TRBJ2-1
V gene: TRBV10-3
clone size: many

CDR3 DNA: TGCAGTGCTAGATCCAGCCGGGCGGAGTATCGCACAGATACGCAGTATTTT
CDR3 protein: CSARSSRAEYRTDTQYF
D gene: .
J gene: TRBJ2-3
V gene: TRBV20-1
clone size: few

CDR3 DNA: TGTGCCAGCAGCCCGGGGCCGCCAGGGGCTAACTATGGCTACACCTTC
CDR3 protein: CASSPGPPGANYGYTF
D gene: .
J gene: TRBJ1-2
V gene: TRBV7-8
clone size: .

CDR3 DNA: TGCGCCAGCAGTTGGAGCAGCTCCTATAATTCACCCCTCCACTTT
CDR3 protein: CASSWSSSYNSPLHF
D gene: .
J gene: TRBJ1-6
V gene: TRBV5-1
clone size: .

CDR3 DNA: TGTGCCAGCAGTGAACTAGCGGTGGGAGGAGATACGCAGTATTTT
CDR3 protein: CASSELAVGGDTQYF
D gene: TRBD2
J gene: TRBJ2-3
V gene: TRBV2
clone size: few

CDR3 DNA: TGCAGTGCTAGAGCCCTGGGTAGCACAGATACGCAGTATTTT
CDR3 protein: CSARALGSTDTQYF
D gene: .
J gene: TRBJ2-3
V gene: TRBV20-1
clone size: few

CDR3 DNA: TGTGCCAGCAGCTGGACAGCCTCGAACACCGGGGAGCTGTTTTTT
CDR3 protein: CASSWTASNTGELFF
D gene: .
J gene: TRBJ2-2
V gene: TRBV7-2
clone size: many

CDR3 DNA: TGCGCCAGCAGCCAAGATTGGGGGGCCGGCTACAATGAGCAGTTCTTC
CDR3 protein: CASSQDWGAGYNEQFF
D gene: .
J gene: TRBJ2-1
V gene: TRBV4-1
clone size: .

CDR3 DNA: TGTGCCAGCAGTCCGGGACAGGGCTATGGCTGCACCTTC
CDR3 protein: CASSPGQGYGCTF
D gene: TRBD1
J gene: TRBJ1-2
V gene: TRBV12-3/TRBV12-4
clone size: .

CDR3 DNA: TGCAGTGCACCGTCAAACCAAGAGGGACTAGCAGGGGAGACCCAGTACTTC
CDR3 protein: CSAPSNQEGLAGETQYF
D gene: TRBD2
J gene: TRBJ2-5
V gene: TRBV20-1
clone size: .

CDR3 DNA: TGCGCCAGCAGCTTGGGGGACAGTGAGTACAATGAGCAGTTCTTC
CDR3 protein: CASSLGDSEYNEQFF
D gene: TRBD1
J gene: TRBJ2-1
V gene: TRBV5-1
clone size: many

CDR3 DNA: TGTGCCAGCAGTCAGGGTAGGGGTGGCTACACCTTC
CDR3 protein: CASSQGRGGYTF
D gene: .
J gene: TRBJ1-2
V gene: TRBV6-5
clone size: few

CDR3 DNA: TGTGCCAGCAGGGAATACAGGGGAGTTGATGAGCAGTTCTTC
CDR3 protein: CASREYRGVDEQFF
D gene: TRBD1
J gene: TRBJ2-1
V gene: TRBV28
clone size: .

CDR3 DNA: TGTGCCAGCAACGGAGGCAGACAGGGGCGTATGGGCTACACCTTC
CDR3 protein: CASNGGRQGRMGYTF
D gene: TRBD1
J gene: TRBJ1-2
V gene: TRBV6-5
clone size: .

CDR3 DNA: TGTGCCAGCAGCCAAGCTATCACCGGCTCTGGAAACACCATATATTTT
CDR3 protein: CASSQAITGSGNTIYF
D gene: .
J gene: TRBJ1-3
V gene: TRBV3-1
clone size: .

CDR3 DNA: TGCAGTGCTAGAGATCAACGGGGGGCAGATACGCAGTATTTT
CDR3 protein: CSARDQRGADTQYF
D gene: TRBD2
J gene: TRBJ2-3
V gene: TRBV20-1
clone size: .

CDR3 DNA: TGTGCCAGTGCCCGGGACAGGATCCATGGCTACACCTTC
CDR3 protein: CASARDRIHGYTF
D gene: TRBD1
J gene: TRBJ1-2
V gene: TRBV28
clone size: .

CDR3 DNA: TGTGCCAGCAGCCAAGGAGAAGGACTAGCGGGGGGAGAATCCTACGAGCAGTACTTC
CDR3 protein: CASSQGEGLAGGESYEQYF
D gene: TRBD2
J gene: TRBJ2-7
V gene: TRBV4-2
clone size: many

CDR3 DNA: TGTGCCAGCATCCCGGGACTAAAGTACAATGAGCAGTTCTTC
CDR3 protein: CASIPGLKYNEQFF
D gene: TRBD2
J gene: TRBJ2-1
V gene: TRBV12-3/TRBV12-4
clone size: few

CDR3 DNA: TGTGCCAGCAGCGTTCAGGGGGCAGGGAATGAGCAGTACTTC
CDR3 protein: CASSVQGAGNEQYF
D gene: TRBD1
J gene: TRBJ2-5
V gene: TRBV9
clone size: few

CDR3 DNA: TGTGCCAGCAGCTCAGGGGGGGGTGTAGGGGATACGCAGTATTTT
CDR3 protein: CASSSGGGVGDTQYF
D gene: .
J gene: TRBJ2-3
V gene: TRBV7-3
clone size: .

CDR3 DNA: TGCGCCAGCAGTCAAGGCCGACAGGGGACGTTCGGCTATGGCTACACCTTC
CDR3 protein: CASSQGRQGTFGYGYTF
D gene: TRBD1
J gene: TRBJ1-2
V gene: TRBV23-1
clone size: .

CDR3 DNA: TGCAGTGCTACAAGGACAGCCGACTCCTACGAGCAGTACTTC
CDR3 protein: CSATRTADSYEQYF
D gene: .
J gene: TRBJ2-7
V gene: TRBV20-1
clone size: .

CDR3 DNA: TGTGCCAGCACCGGGACAGGGACTCTCGAGCAGTACTTC
CDR3 protein: CASTGTGTLEQYF
D gene: TRBD1
J gene: TRBJ2-7
V gene: TRBV3-1
clone size: few

CDR3 DNA: TGTGCCAGTAGTACCCGGGGGGGACTATCCTCCTACGAGCAGTACTTC
CDR3 protein: CASSTRGGLSSYEQYF
D gene: TRBD2
J gene: TRBJ2-7
V gene: TRBV19
clone size: .

CDR3 DNA: TGTGCCACCAGCAGAGAGGCGGTTAGTATGGTGCGAGTTGAGCAGTTCTTC
CDR3 protein: CATSREAVSMVRVEQFF
D gene: .
J gene: TRBJ2-1
V gene: TRBV15
clone size: .

CDR3 DNA: TGTGCCAGCACGGCAGGGACTCGGGGTGGCTACACCTTC
CDR3 protein: CASTAGTRGGYTF
D gene: .
J gene: TRBJ1-2
V gene: TRBV25-1
clone size: few

CDR3 DNA: TGTGCCAGCAGCGTCAGCGGGGCGCACTCCTACAGTGAGCAGTTCTTC
CDR3 protein: CASSVSGAHSYSEQFF
D gene: TRBD2
J gene: TRBJ2-1
V gene: TRBV7-2
clone size: .

CDR3 DNA: TGTGCCAGCAGCCCCGGGACAGTTAATACCTACGAGCAGTACTTC
CDR3 protein: CASSPGTVNTYEQYF
D gene: TRBD1
J gene: TRBJ2-7
V gene: TRBV5-4
clone size: .

CDR3 DNA: TGTGCCAGCAGGAAGGGACGGTCCAACTACGAGCAGTACTTC
CDR3 protein: CASRKGRSNYEQYF
D gene: .
J gene: TRBJ2-7
V gene: TRBV12-3/TRBV12-4
clone size: .

CDR3 DNA: TGCGCCAGCAGCTCAGGGATGACTAACTATGGCTACACCTTC
CDR3 protein: CASSSGMTNYGYTF
D gene: .
J gene: TRBJ1-2
V gene: TRBV5-1
clone size: many

CDR3 DNA: TGTGCCAGCAAGCCCGGACTCCTGAACACCGGGGAGCTGTTTTTT
CDR3 protein: CASKPGLLNTGELFF
D gene: .
J gene: TRBJ2-2
V gene: TRBV2
clone size: .

CDR3 DNA: TGTGCCAGCAGCTTAGTAATTGACAGGCGTACCCAAGAGACCCAGTACTTC
CDR3 protein: CASSLVIDRRTQETQYF
D gene: .
J gene: TRBJ2-5
V gene: TRBV7-6
clone size: few

CDR3 DNA: TGTGCCAGCAGCGGGATCCTAAGATTCTCCTATGGCTACACCTTC
CDR3 protein: CASSGILRFSYGYTF
D gene: .
J gene: TRBJ1-2
V gene: TRBV28
clone size: many

CDR3 DNA: TGTGCCAGCAGTTTAGGGGCGGTGATAACAGATACGCAGTATTTT
CDR3 protein: CASSLGAVITDTQYF
D gene: .
J gene: TRBJ2-3
V gene: TRBV12-3/TRBV12-4
clone size: .

CDR3 DNA: TGTGCCAGCAGTTTTTCCAGGGGTGGGGAGACCCAGTACTTC
CDR3 protein: CASSFSRGGETQYF
D gene: .
J gene: TRBJ2-5
V gene: TRBV6-2/TRBV6-3
clone size: .

CDR3 DNA: TGCAGTGCTATAGCCCCGGGACTAGCGGTGGCGACCCAGTACTTC
CDR3 protein: CSAIAPGLAVATQYF
D gene: TRBD2
J gene: TRBJ2-5
V gene: TRBV20-1
clone size: .

CDR3 DNA: TGTGCCAGCAATCCAGCGGGGGGCACAGATACGCAGTATTTT
CDR3 protein: CASNPAGGTDTQYF
D gene: TRBD2
J gene: TRBJ2-3
V gene: TRBV9
clone size: few

CDR3 DNA: TGTGCCACCAGTGGCTCCACTAACTATGGCTACACCTTC
CDR3 protein: CATSGSTNYGYTF
D gene: .
J gene: TRBJ1-2
V gene: TRBV24-1
clone size: .